This T cell receptor (beta chain) was identified in a study of tumor-infiltrating lymphocytes in oesophageal squamous cell carcinoma. CDR3 length: 15 amino acids. The V gene's germline CDR1 is SGHTA and CDR2 FQGTGA. TCRdb fed the PCR reads into MiXCR, producing one record per CDR3 protein. The sample consists of about 11,000 distinct CDR3 sequences, roughly 60% of them appearing once. This rearrangement joins TRBV7-3 to TRBJ2-5; D unresolved. The DNA matches TRBJ2-1 better at its end, which makes the J call doubtful. The sequenced material came from esophageal tumor tissue. This clonotype originated in a male donor with esophageal squamous cell carcinoma. The CDR3 nucleotides are TGTGCCAGCAGCTTAAACCCCGGACCATACAATGAGCAGTTCTTC. Its translation: CASSLNPGPYNEQFF.